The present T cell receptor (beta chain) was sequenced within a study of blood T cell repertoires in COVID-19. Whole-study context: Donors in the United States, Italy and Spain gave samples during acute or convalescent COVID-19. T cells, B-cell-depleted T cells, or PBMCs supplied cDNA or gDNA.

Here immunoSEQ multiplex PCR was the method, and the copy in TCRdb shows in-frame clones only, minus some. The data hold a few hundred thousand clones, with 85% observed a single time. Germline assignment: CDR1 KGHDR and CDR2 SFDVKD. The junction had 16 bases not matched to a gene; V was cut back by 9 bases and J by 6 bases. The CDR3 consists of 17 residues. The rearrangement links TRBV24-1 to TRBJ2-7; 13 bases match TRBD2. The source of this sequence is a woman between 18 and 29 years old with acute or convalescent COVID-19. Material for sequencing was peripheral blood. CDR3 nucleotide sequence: TGTGCCACCGCCCGAGGGACTAGCGGGAACCCGCCTTCCGAGCAGTACTTC. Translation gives CATARGTSGNPPSEQYF.